This T cell receptor beta chain was identified during a study of T cells after yellow fever vaccination. Regarding the study as a whole: From the bulk population, abundant clonotypes could contaminate and appear within FACS-sorted repertoires. Just a small share of clonotypes turned up in the CD4 compartment as well as the CD8 compartment.

Per the germline V gene, CDR1 is SGHDT and CDR2 is YYEEEE. The V segment lost 1 base and the J segment 10 bases; nucleotides outside the gene matches: 5. This CDR3 is built from 15 residues. The sample holds a few counts of this clonotype. Its antigen remains unidentified. A single record per CDR3 protein comes from TCRdb applying MiXCR to the 5' RACE reads. Of around 250,000 distinct CDR3 sequences in the sample, roughly 7.2% were seen once. The receptor was isolated from a man aged 25-40 years who received the YFV17D yellow fever vaccine. The material was CD4+ T cells sorted from PBMCs, obtained 15 days after the yellow fever booster vaccination. The chain uses TRBV5-6 and TRBJ1-6; 10 bases align to TRBD1. The CDR3 spells CASSLRDRGYSPLHF. The CDR3 DNA follows: TGTGCCAGCAGCTTGCGGGACAGGGGTTACTCACCCCTCCACTTT.